This T cell receptor (beta chain) derives from a study of blood T cell repertoires in COVID-19. The protocol was immunoSEQ multiplex PCR, while the TCRdb copy is restricted to in-frame clones and leaves out a portion. The sample carries roughly 240,000 clones, around 86% recorded once. V lost 4 bases and J lost 1; bases outside the gene matches: 3. Germline V gives CDR1 MNHEY, CDR2 SVGAGI. The CDR3 sequence is 15 residues long. There are a few counts of this clone. Material for sequencing was PBMCs or T cells enriched from blood (not recorded which). V usage is TRBV6-5 and J usage is TRBJ1-5; 8 bases are shared with TRBD1. The clonotype originates from a woman between 50 and 59 years old who had recovered from COVID-19. This CDR3 is CASSLQGGSNQPQHF. Here the CDR3 DNA reads TGTGCCAGCAGTTTACAGGGGGGGAGCAATCAGCCCCAGCATTTT.